The rows below give T cell receptor beta chains drawn from one sample of a study of T cells in Graves' hyperthyroidism and ophthalmopathy. From the multiplex PCR reads, TCRdb called clonotypes with MiXCR, one entry per CDR3 protein. The repertoire consists of 40,000 to 60,000 distinct CDR3 sequences, with about 53% occurring once and the leading ten covering over 30%. Sequenced input: peripheral blood or thyroid tissue (not recorded which). Every receptor here comes from a man in his late teens or twenties with Graves' hyperthyroidism. The CDR3 runs from the conserved cysteine through the conserved F or W. The D gene is left open where the match is weak. Part of the rows lack a size; the others show once, few, many or a class for expanded clones.

>many|TRBV6-5|.|TRBJ2-2
CASSGGTLRTGELFF
TGTGCCAGCAGTGGAGGGACCCTTAGGACCGGGGAGCTGTTTTTT
>.|TRBV25-1|.|TRBJ1-6
CASSDQGWGSPLHF
TGTGCCAGCAGTGATCAGGGTTGGGGTTCACCCCTCCACTTT
>many|TRBV10-1|.|TRBJ2-3
CASSTGPDTQYF
TGCGCCAGCAGTACAGGGCCAGATACGCAGTATTTT
>.|TRBV29-1|.|TRBJ1-2
CSVEVGGGYTF
TGCAGCGTTGAAGTTGGAGGAGGCTACACCTTC
>many|TRBV6-5|TRBD2|TRBJ2-3
CASSSSGRAADTQYF
TGTGCCAGCAGCTCCAGCGGGAGGGCCGCAGATACGCAGTATTTT
>many|TRBV12-3/TRBV12-4|.|TRBJ1-1
CASSFSGLNTEAFF
TGTGCCAGCAGTTTCTCCGGGTTGAACACTGAAGCTTTCTTT
>many|TRBV15|.|TRBJ1-5
CATSRDTGAYQPQHF
TGTGCCACCAGCAGAGATACCGGGGCCTATCAGCCCCAGCATTTT
>many|TRBV29-1|.|TRBJ2-3
CSVSGHNTDTQYF
TGCAGCGTATCCGGCCACAACACAGATACGCAGTATTTT
>many|TRBV20-1|.|TRBJ2-7
CSARGTVQEQYF
TGCAGTGCTAGAGGGACAGTACAAGAGCAGTACTTC
>many|TRBV28|.|TRBJ1-2
CASRTQGANYGYTF
TGTGCCAGCCGGACTCAGGGAGCTAACTATGGCTACACCTTC
>.|TRBV12-3/TRBV12-4|.|TRBJ1-4
CASTITPVGGLFF
TGTGCCAGCACCATTACCCCTGTAGGGGGACTGTTTTTT
>.|TRBV7-9|TRBD1|TRBJ2-6
CASSQDRGGANVLTF
TGTGCCAGCAGCCAAGACAGGGGCGGGGCCAACGTCCTGACTTTC
>few|TRBV4-1|.|TRBJ2-7
CASSQYGSEEEQYF
TGCGCCAGCAGCCAATACGGGAGTGAGGAAGAGCAGTACTTC
>many|TRBV24-1|.|TRBJ2-3
CATSDLQKEGTDTQYF
TGTGCCACCAGTGATTTGCAGAAGGAGGGCACAGATACGCAGTATTTT
>few|TRBV28|.|TRBJ2-3
CASSFFGQLPDTQYF
TGTGCCAGCAGTTTTTTTGGGCAGCTCCCAGATACGCAGTATTTT
>.|TRBV25-1|.|TRBJ1-5
CASSELRRDQPQHF
TGTGCCAGCAGTGAATTACGAAGAGATCAGCCCCAGCATTTT
>.|TRBV2|TRBD1|TRBJ1-4
CASSGQGEKLFF
TGTGCCAGCAGTGGACAGGGGGAAAAACTGTTTTTT
>many|TRBV29-1|.|TRBJ1-1
CSGGDRFQTAEAFF
TGCAGCGGGGGGGACCGCTTTCAAACAGCTGAAGCTTTCTTT
>.|TRBV7-2|.|TRBJ1-5
CASSLESSRPQHF
TGTGCCAGCAGCTTAGAGAGCAGTCGGCCCCAGCATTTT
>many|TRBV3-1|.|TRBJ1-6
CASSNEVPAANSPLHF
TGTGCCAGCAGCAACGAGGTTCCCGCAGCTAATTCACCCCTCCACTTT
>.|TRBV15|.|TRBJ2-5
CATSRDTGAQYF
TGTGCCACCAGCAGGGACACCGGGGCCCAGTACTTC
>.|TRBV12-3/TRBV12-4|.|TRBJ1-1
CASSNGRRAFF
TGTGCCAGCAGCAATGGACGGAGAGCTTTCTTT
>few|TRBV12-3/TRBV12-4|.|TRBJ1-5
CASKKGSSREDQPQHF
TGTGCCAGCAAGAAGGGGTCATCCCGGGAGGATCAGCCCCAGCATTTT
>few|TRBV7-2|TRBD1|TRBJ1-1
CASSNPGTGGDDTEAFF
TGTGCCAGCAGCAACCCCGGGACAGGGGGTGACGACACTGAAGCTTTCTTT
>many|TRBV7-9|.|TRBJ1-3
CASTRGTFSGNTIYF
TGTGCCAGCACCAGGGGTACCTTCTCTGGAAACACCATATATTTT
>many|TRBV20-1|.|TRBJ2-7
CSARDLRVSSYEQYF
TGCAGTGCTAGAGATCTACGCGTTAGCTCCTACGAGCAGTACTTC
>.|TRBV27|TRBD1|TRBJ1-3
CASRGTGANTIYF
TGTGCCAGCAGAGGGACAGGGGCCAACACCATATATTTT
>once|TRBV5-1|.|TRBJ2-3
CASSGWKRRTDTQYF
TGCGCCAGCAGCGGGTGGAAGCGGCGCACAGATACGCAGTATTTT
>many|TRBV28|.|TRBJ2-7
CASSLWRGAEQYF
TGTGCCAGCAGCTTGTGGCGGGGTGCCGAGCAGTACTTC
>.|TRBV7-2|TRBD1|TRBJ1-1
CASSFKDRGNTEAFF
TGTGCCAGCAGCTTTAAGGACAGGGGGAACACTGAAGCTTTCTTT
>.|TRBV7-2|.|TRBJ2-7
CASSFDGTYQSEEYF
TGTGCCAGCAGCTTTGATGGGACTTATCAGAGCGAGGAGTACTTC
>.|TRBV2|.|TRBJ2-7
CASSERGSEQYF
TGTGCCAGCAGTGAACGAGGTAGCGAGCAGTACTTC
>.|TRBV29-1|TRBD1|TRBJ1-2
CSVVTGGYGYTF
TGCAGCGTAGTGACAGGGGGCTATGGCTACACCTTC
>many|TRBV20-1|.|TRBJ1-5
CSATPGSQAQHF
TGCAGTGCTACACCAGGGTCACAGGCCCAGCATTTT
>.|TRBV2|TRBD1|TRBJ2-2
CASSPLGTGNTGELFF
TGTGCCAGCAGTCCCCTGGGGACAGGGAACACCGGGGAGCTGTTTTTT
>many|TRBV5-4|.|TRBJ2-5
CASSPGTVRTGAQYF
TGTGCCAGCAGCCCGGGGACAGTCCGTACGGGGGCCCAGTACTTC
>.|TRBV7-2|.|TRBJ1-5
CASSHTVGPQHF
TGTGCCAGCAGCCACACGGTTGGGCCCCAGCATTTT
>.|TRBV2|TRBD1|TRBJ2-7
CASRGGTGVYEQYF
TGTGCCAGCAGAGGAGGGACAGGAGTCTACGAGCAGTACTTC
>.|TRBV7-2|TRBD1|TRBJ1-1
CASSLTQTGRTEAFF
TGTGCCAGCAGCTTAACGCAGACAGGGAGGACTGAAGCTTTCTTT
>few|TRBV7-8|TRBD1|TRBJ2-3
CASSQKGADTQYF
TGTGCCAGCAGCCAAAAGGGGGCGGATACGCAGTATTTT
>many|TRBV5-4|TRBD1|TRBJ1-1
CASSSPEGALAEAFF
TGTGCCAGCAGCTCGCCGGAGGGGGCTTTGGCTGAAGCTTTCTTT
>.|TRBV9|TRBD1|TRBJ1-2
CASSVESGQGYGYTF
TGTGCCAGCAGCGTAGAATCGGGACAGGGCTATGGCTACACCTTC
>.|TRBV29-1|TRBD1|TRBJ1-1
CSVEDRGTEAFF
TGCAGCGTTGAAGACAGGGGGACTGAAGCTTTCTTT
>many|TRBV5-6|.|TRBJ2-7
CASSRGDTNYEQYF
TGTGCCAGCAGCCGCGGGGACACAAACTACGAGCAGTACTTC
>.|TRBV7-6|.|TRBJ2-5
CASSLGPGVETQYF
TGTGCCAGCAGCTTAGGTCCGGGCGTTGAGACCCAGTACTTC